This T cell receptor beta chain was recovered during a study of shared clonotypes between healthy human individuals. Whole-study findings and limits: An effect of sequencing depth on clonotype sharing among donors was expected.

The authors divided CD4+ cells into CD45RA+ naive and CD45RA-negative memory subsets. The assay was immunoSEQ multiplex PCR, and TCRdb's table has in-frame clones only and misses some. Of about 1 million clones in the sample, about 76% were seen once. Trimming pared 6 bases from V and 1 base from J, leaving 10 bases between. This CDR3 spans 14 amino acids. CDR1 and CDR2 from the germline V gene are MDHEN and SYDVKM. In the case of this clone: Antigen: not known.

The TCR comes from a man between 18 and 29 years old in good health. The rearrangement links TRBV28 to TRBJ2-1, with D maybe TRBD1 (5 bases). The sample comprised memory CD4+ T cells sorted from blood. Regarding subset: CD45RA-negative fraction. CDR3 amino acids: CASSSTASYNEQFF. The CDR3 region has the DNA TGTGCCAGCAGCTCGACAGCTTCCTACAATGAGCAGTTCTTC.